This T cell receptor beta chain was sequenced during a study of Graves' ophthalmopathy and Graves' hyperthyroidism. Amplification targeted the TCR beta CDR3 regions, with RNA transcripts as the source material. Investigators did first-round RT-PCR with HTBI primers, then second-round multiplex PCR. TCRdb reprocessed the multiplex PCR reads with MiXCR, giving one entry per CDR3 protein. The sample includes about 500,000 distinct CDR3 sequences, approximately 37% of them seen just once. The receptor comes from an adult man with Graves' hyperthyroidism. The sample taken for sequencing was peripheral blood or thyroid tissue (not recorded which).

CDR3 coding DNA: TGCAGTCCGGGACAGGCCGGGGAGACCCAGTACTTC. Protein product: CSPGQAGETQYF. The chain combines TRBV29-1 with TRBJ2-5, with 8 bases fitting TRBD1. Germline V gives CDR1 SQVTM, CDR2 ANQGSEA. CDR3 length: 12 residues.